The next 25 T cell receptor beta chains were all read from a single sample in a study of control samples from healthy donors and cancer patients. Generated by immunoSEQ multiplex PCR, the TCRdb table keeps only in-frame clones and is missing some. This listing includes around 190,000 clones. The sequenced material came from blood. All receptors derive from a woman aged 30 to 39 in good health.

This sequence joins TRBV19 and TRBJ1-2; tentatively, D is TRBD1 (6 bases). The CDR3 contains 14 residues. Between the trimmed V and J ends, which lost 0 bases and 6 bases, there was a span of 11 bases. Germline assignment: CDR1 LNHDA and CDR2 SQIVND (reference sequence). The CDR3 protein is CASSIESGDDGYTF. Written as DNA, the CDR3 is TGTGCCAGTAGTATAGAATCAGGGGACGATGGCTACACCTTC.

V and J are TRBV28 and TRBJ1-3; no reliable D call. This CDR3 is 16 amino acids long. The germline gives CDR1 MDHEN, CDR2 SYDVKM. V was trimmed by 6 bases and J by 3 bases, leaving 18 bases between them. The chain's CDR3 is CASSSPNRYGGNTIYF. CDR3 in DNA: TGTGCCAGCAGCTCCCCGAACAGATATGGTGGAAACACCATATATTTT.

Comment on this clone: A junction end diverges from the germline sequence, so it may reflect a read error. J is TRBJ2-5 and V is TRBV7-7, with 9 bases identical to TRBD2. Germline-derived CDR1 and CDR2 are SSHAT and FNYEAQ (reference sequence). The CDR3 length is 15 residues. This chain's CDR3 is CASSPAGGGQETQYF. The DNA of the CDR3 is TGTGCTAGCAGCCCAGCGGGAGGAGGCCAAGAGACCCAGTACTTC.

V usage is TRBV7-9 and J usage is TRBJ1-1; the D is unclear. Germline CDR1 and CDR2: SEHNR and FQNEAQ (reference sequence). The length of the CDR3 is 16 residues. V was clipped by 1 base and J by 5 bases, with 17 bases between them. Written as DNA, the CDR3 is TGTGCCAGCAGCTTAGAGGAGTATACTGCGGGGACTGAAGCTTTCTTT. Its protein is CASSLEEYTAGTEAFF.

The CDR3 DNA reads as TGTGCCAGCAGTGACTCTGCAGGTGAAGAGACCCAGTACTTC. The encoded protein is CASSDSAGEETQYF. The gene calls are TRBV6-4 and TRBJ2-5; D remains ambiguous. The ends were cut back, 0 bases at V and 3 bases at J, with 8 bases in the middle. The germline gives CDR1 MRHNA, CDR2 SNTAGT. The CDR3 runs to 14 residues.

V and J are TRBV2 and TRBJ1-2, with 10 bases lining up with TRBD1. Germline values: CDR1 SNHLY, CDR2 FYNNEI. The V segment lost 9 bases and the J segment 7 bases; nucleotides outside the gene matches: 11. CDR3 length: 14 residues. CDR3 DNA sequence: TGTGCCAGACCTAAAGGACAGGGGGTGATTGGCTACACCTTC. As protein: CARPKGQGVIGYTF. The full variable domain, rest sourced from reference TRBV2 and TRBJ1-2, is EPEVTQTPSHQVTQMGQEVILRCVPISNHLYFYWYRQILGQKVEFLVSFYNNEISEKSEIFDDQFSVERPDGSNFTLKIRSTKLEDSAMYFCARPKGQGVIGYTFGSGTRLTVV.

The V gene is TRBV11-3, the J gene TRBJ1-1, with a possible D match to TRBD1 (6 bases). In germline, CDR1 is SGHNT, CDR2 YENEEA. The CDR3 contains 16 residues. Trimming pared 6 bases from V and 0 bases from J, leaving 17 bases between. The CDR3 bases are TGTGCCAGCAGGAACGGGGGTGCAGGGGTGAACACTGAAGCTTTCTTT. This gives the protein CASRNGGAGVNTEAFF.

The chain has TRBV5-4 and TRBJ2-1; 7 positions match TRBD1. Germline V gene sequence: CDR1 SGHNT, CDR2 YYREEE (reference sequence). The CDR3 runs to 15 residues. V gave up 1 base and J gave up 5 bases; unmatched junction bases: 6. The CDR3 nucleotides read TGTGCCAGCAGCTTGCAAGGCAGGGGGAACAATGAGCAGTTCTTC. It translates to CASSLQGRGNNEQFF.

V and J are TRBV7-8 and TRBJ2-5; 8 positions agree with TRBD2. With 3 bases clipped from V and 2 bases from J, the junction kept 5 bases outside the gene matches. The CDR3 is 15 residues long. Per germline, CDR1 SGHVS and CDR2 FQNEAQ. The CDR3 loop is CASSFSGGVQETQYF. In DNA form, the CDR3 reads TGTGCCAGCAGCTTCTCGGGGGGGGTACAAGAGACCCAGTACTTC.

This chain links TRBV12-3 or TRBV12-4 with TRBJ2-5; no reliable D call. The CDR3 has 11 residues. The ends were cut back, 6 bases at V and 5 bases at J, with 7 bases in the middle. The CDR3 here is CASSLVETQYF. The CDR3 nucleotides are TGTGCCAGCAGCCTAGTTGAGACCCAGTACTTC.

In DNA, the CDR3 is TGCGCCAGCAGCTTGTTCGAGAATGGCTACACCTTC. It specifies CASSLFENGYTF. The genes are TRBV5-1 and TRBJ1-2; D is ambiguous. The CDR3 totals 12 residues. V was pared by 1 base and J by 6 bases, with 7 bases between. Germline lookup yields CDR1 SGHRS and CDR2 YFSETQ.

This chain uses TRBV15 with TRBJ1-1, with TRBD1 identical over 8 bases. The CDR3 is made up of 13 amino acids. Germline V gene lookup returns CDR1 LNHNV and CDR2 YYDKDF (reference sequence). With V trimmed by 8 bases and J by 5 bases, 7 bases remained unmatched. The CDR3 loop is CATGDRGWTEAFF. As DNA, the CDR3 is TGTGCCACCGGTGACAGGGGTTGGACTGAAGCTTTCTTT.

The V and J genes are TRBV11-2 and TRBJ2-1; D possibly uses TRBD1 or TRBD2 (5 bases each). The CDR3 sequence is 16 residues long. The germline gives CDR1 SGHAT, CDR2 FQNNGV. Between the trimmed V and J ends, which lost 1 base and 2 bases, there was a span of 12 bases. The CDR3 sequence: CASSLAGRVTYNEQFF. CDR3 in DNA: TGTGCCAGCAGCTTAGCGGGGCGGGTTACCTACAATGAGCAGTTCTTC. The whole variable domain, filled in from reference TRBV11-2 and TRBJ2-1, reads EAGVAQSPRYKIIEKRQSVAFWCNPISGHATLYWYQQILGQGPKLLIQFQNNGVVDDSQLPKDRFSAERLKGVDSTLKIQPAKLEDSAVYLCASSLAGRVTYNEQFFGPGTRLTVL.

The rearrangement links TRBV7-2 to TRBJ1-2; unclear D gene. The germline V gene has CDR1 SGHTA and CDR2 FQGNSA. V was pared by 4 bases and J by 0 bases, with 6 bases between. The CDR3 loop spans 13 amino acids. The CDR3 sequence is CASSWPSNYGYTF. In DNA, the CDR3 is TGTGCCAGCAGCTGGCCCTCTAACTATGGCTACACCTTC.

Written as DNA, the CDR3 is TGTGCCAGCAGCAAAAAGGAACGAGGGAAGGGCTACACCTTC. This encodes CASSKKERGKGYTF. J is TRBJ1-2 and V is TRBV21-1. TRBV21-1 has pseudogene status. This CDR3 region has 14 residues.

The chain uses TRBV27 and TRBJ2-7; 9 nucleotides line up with TRBD2. CDR1 MNHEY and CDR2 SMNVEV come from the germline V gene (reference sequence). V gave up 5 bases and J gave up 3 bases; unmatched junction bases: 8. CDR3 size: 15 residues. The chain's CDR3 is CASSPHSGGFYEQYF. CDR3 DNA: TGTGCCAGCAGTCCCCATAGCGGGGGCTTCTACGAGCAGTACTTC.

The chain employs TRBV2 and TRBJ1-2; D remains ambiguous. The CDR3 totals 15 residues. Trimming shortened V by 0 bases and J by 4 bases, and 12 bases separated the two germline ends. Germline values: CDR1 SNHLY, CDR2 FYNNEI. The CDR3 is CASSEAASAVYGYTF. The CDR3 DNA reads as TGTGCCAGCAGTGAAGCAGCTTCGGCAGTCTATGGCTACACCTTC.

The J gene is TRBJ1-1, the V gene TRBV11-2; D may be TRBD1 (5 bases). This CDR3 region has 12 residues. Trimming left V 4 bases short and J 11 bases short, with 14 bases between. CDR1 is SGHAT, CDR2 FQNNGV, per germline. The CDR3 is CASSSTRGYAFF. The CDR3 nucleotides read TGTGCCAGCAGCTCTACACGGGGCTACGCTTTCTTT.

The chain couples TRBV6-4 to TRBJ1-1; D gene unclear. This CDR3 has 13 residues. Trimming shortened V by 1 base and J by 8 bases, and 11 bases separated the two germline ends. Germline V lookup: CDR1 MRHNA, CDR2 SNTAGT. The CDR3 sequence is CASSDWAGTEAFF. CDR3 nucleotides: TGTGCCAGCAGTGACTGGGCGGGCACAGAAGCTTTCTTT.

The rearrangement uses TRBV18 and TRBJ1-2; D not certain. In germline, CDR1 is KGHSH, CDR2 LQKENI. The length of the CDR3 is 17 residues. Trimming shortened V by 3 bases and J by 1 base, and 18 bases separated the two germline ends. CDR3 loop: CASSPESRPAINYGYTF. The DNA of the CDR3 is TGTGCCAGCTCACCCGAAAGTCGTCCTGCCATTAACTATGGCTACACCTTC.

The chain combines TRBV9 with TRBJ1-5; TRBD1 might be the D (5 bases). From germline, CDR1 is SGDLS and CDR2 YYNGEE. The CDR3 covers 13 residues. The germline V and J ends were trimmed by 4 bases and 4 bases, with 9 bases remaining between them. CDR3 coding DNA: TGTGCCAGCAGCCGGGACCATAATCAGCCCCAGCATTTT. Its protein is CASSRDHNQPQHF.

The CDR3 nucleotides are TGCGCCAGCAGCGGTCCGACTAGCGGGGGGGCCCGGGAGACCCAGTACTTC. Encoded protein: CASSGPTSGGARETQYF. The chain employs TRBV5-1 and TRBJ2-5, with 14 bases aligning to TRBD2. The germline V gene encodes CDR1 SGHRS and CDR2 YFSETQ. V dropped 4 bases and J dropped 5; count of bases not matched to a gene: 10. The CDR3 consists of 17 residues.

V and J are TRBV5-6 and TRBJ1-1; D is possibly TRBD1 (5 bases). Trimming removed 1 base at V and 0 bases at J, with 22 bases between. CDR1 and CDR2 from the germline V gene are SGHDT and YYEEEE. The CDR3 sequence is 19 residues long. CDR3 nucleotide sequence: TGTGCCAGCAGCTTGTTTCCTCCTTGGGGCCTCGGATTGAACACTGAAGCTTTCTTT. It codes for CASSLFPPWGLGLNTEAFF.

The rearrangement joins TRBV30 to TRBJ1-6; D might be TRBD1 (5 bases). Germline CDR1 is GTSNPN and CDR2 is SVGIG (reference sequence). The CDR3 is made up of 12 amino acids. V shed 4 bases and J shed 11 bases, with 12 bases lying between them. The CDR3 is CAWTSGGTPLHF. In nucleotides, the CDR3 is TGTGCCTGGACTTCGGGGGGGACACCCCTCCACTTT.

The chain couples TRBV15 to TRBJ1-1; the D gene is possibly TRBD1 (6 bases). The CDR3 is made up of 16 amino acids. Germline CDR1 is LNHNV and CDR2 is YYDKDF (reference sequence). V lost 0 bases, J lost 1 base, and 12 bases lay in between. DNA of the CDR3: TGTGCCACCAGCAGAGATCGGGGGGCCAGGAACACTGAAGCTTTCTTT. Translating it yields CATSRDRGARNTEAFF.